The rows below give T cell receptor beta chains drawn from one sample of a study of blood T cell repertoires in COVID-19. TCRdb's table, derived via immunoSEQ multiplex PCR, lists solely in-frame clones and lacks some. This table has 190,000 or so clones, over 75% appearing once. The specimen was peripheral blood. The origin of the receptors is a man in his fifties who had recovered from COVID-19. Both conserved end residues are part of each CDR3. D genes are given only for firm matches. Not every row has a clone size; where given, it reads once, few, many or a size class.

D gene | J gene | V gene | clone size | CDR3 DNA | CDR3 protein
NA | TRBJ2-3 | TRBV7-3 | NA | TGTGCCAGCAGCTCCCTGACAGGCACAGATACGCAGTATTTT | CASSSLTGTDTQYF
TRBD1 | TRBJ1-2 | TRBV30 | NA | TGTGCCTGGGAAAAAAAGGGGGCAGGGAGCTACACCTTC | CAWEKKGAGSYTF
NA | TRBJ2-1 | TRBV6-2/TRBV6-3 | NA | TGTGCCAGCAGCCTACGACAGATCCCGTACAATGAGCAGTTCTTC | CASSLRQIPYNEQFF
NA | TRBJ2-7 | TRBV10-2 | NA | TGCGCCAGCAGTGAGTCGGGAGGTGGGGGTACCTACGAGCAGTACTTC | CASSESGGGGTYEQYF
TRBD2 | TRBJ2-7 | TRBV5-6 | NA | TGTGCCAGCAGCTTCATTGGGACTAGCGGGACGGACGAGCAGTACTTC | CASSFIGTSGTDEQYF
TRBD2 | TRBJ2-7 | TRBV27 | NA | TGTGCCAGCAGTCCGCATAGCGGGAGGGCCTCCGAGCAGTACTTC | CASSPHSGRASEQYF
NA | TRBJ1-1 | TRBV27 | NA | TGTGCCAGCAGGACAGGTCGATACACTGAAGCTTTCTTT | CASRTGRYTEAFF
NA | TRBJ2-7 | TRBV30 | once | TGTGCCTGGCACAGGCAGGGTCCCTACGAGCAGTACTTC | CAWHRQGPYEQYF
NA | TRBJ2-1 | TRBV11-3 | NA | TGTGCCAGCAGCTCGCAGAATGAGCAGTTCTTC | CASSSQNEQFF
NA | TRBJ2-5 | TRBV7-2 | NA | TGTGCCAGCAGCCGGGGACTTATACAAGAGACCCAGTACTTC | CASSRGLIQETQYF
TRBD2 | TRBJ2-5 | TRBV2 | NA | TGTGCCAGCAGTGGCAGGGCGGGGGACCAAGAGACCCAGTACTTC | CASSGRAGDQETQYF
NA | TRBJ2-2 | TRBV24-1 | NA | TGTGCCACCAGTGAGACGGGGGACGGGGAGCTGTTTTTT | CATSETGDGELFF
NA | TRBJ2-1 | TRBV7-8 | NA | TGTGCCAGCAGCTTAGTCCTTCCCGGGACTCGTATCTACAATGAGCAGTTCTTC | CASSLVLPGTRIYNEQFF
TRBD1 | TRBJ1-2 | TRBV28 | NA | TGTGCCAGCAGTTTATGGGGGACAGGGGGGCATGGCTACACCTTC | CASSLWGTGGHGYTF
NA | TRBJ2-6 | TRBV5-1 | few | TGCGCCAGCAGCTTGACGGGTACCTCTGGGGCCAACGTCCTGACTTTC | CASSLTGTSGANVLTF
NA | TRBJ2-1 | TRBV5-6 | NA | TGTGCCAGCAGCCCGCGGCTGGGCTCCTACAATGAGCAGTTCTTC | CASSPRLGSYNEQFF
NA | TRBJ2-7 | TRBV5-1 | few | TGCGCCAGCAGCTTGGGTCGGGGTAAATCGGGCGAGCAGTACTTC | CASSLGRGKSGEQYF
NA | TRBJ1-5 | TRBV23-1 | once | TGCGCCAGCAGTCAATCGTTTTCGGCAGGTTGTCAGCCCCAGCATTTT | CASSQSFSAGCQPQHF
TRBD1 | TRBJ1-6 | TRBV6-5 | NA | TGTGCCAGCACCCCACAGGGGGCCCATGATTCACCCCTCCACTTT | CASTPQGAHDSPLHF
TRBD1 | TRBJ2-4 | TRBV3-1/TRBV3-2 | NA | TGTGCCAGCACCGGACAGGGAACCAAAAACATTCAGTACTTC | CASTGQGTKNIQYF
NA | TRBJ2-1 | TRBV25-1 | NA | TGTGCCAGCAGTGAACAAGAGCGGATAACCTACAATGAGCAGTTCTTC | CASSEQERITYNEQFF
TRBD1 | TRBJ2-7 | TRBV27 | NA | TGTGCCAGCAGTTTATCAGGGACAGAGCGGGAGCAGTACTTC | CASSLSGTEREQYF
TRBD1 | TRBJ2-4 | TRBV28 | NA | TGTGCCAGCAGTCCCCAGGGGGACAAAAACATTCAGTACTTC | CASSPQGDKNIQYF
NA | TRBJ2-1 | TRBV7-3 | NA | TGTGCCAGCAGCCCCTCCGCACTGGGCACCTACAATGAGCAGTTCTTC | CASSPSALGTYNEQFF
TRBD1 | TRBJ2-7 | TRBV7-9 | NA | TGTGCCAGCAGCCGGGACAGGCAAACCTACGAGCAGTACTTC | CASSRDRQTYEQYF
NA | TRBJ2-1 | TRBV12-5 | NA | TGTGCTAGTGGTTTGCGCCGACAGGCCCGCTCCTACAATGAGCAGTTCTTC | CASGLRRQARSYNEQFF
NA | TRBJ2-1 | TRBV19 | NA | TGTGCCAGTAGTTTCACTAGCAGAGGATCGGACAATGAGCAGTTCTTC | CASSFTSRGSDNEQFF
TRBD1 | TRBJ1-4 | TRBV5-1 | NA | TGCGCCAGCAGCTTAGGGACAGGGTACCATGAAAAACTGTTTTTT | CASSLGTGYHEKLFF
NA | TRBJ1-3 | TRBV25-1 | once | TGTGCCACCAGGGCCTCTGGAAACACCATATATTTT | CATRASGNTIYF
TRBD1 | TRBJ2-5 | TRBV5-6 | NA | TGTGCCAGCAGCTTGGCGGGACAGCGGGAGACCCAGTACTTC | CASSLAGQRETQYF
TRBD2 | TRBJ2-1 | TRBV5-4 | NA | TGTGCCAGCAGCCCCCAACCGGGACTAGCTGGAAATGAGCAGTTCTTC | CASSPQPGLAGNEQFF
TRBD1 | TRBJ1-5 | TRBV27 | once | TGTGCCAGCAGTGCCGACAGGGGCCATCAGCCCCAGCATTTT | CASSADRGHQPQHF
NA | TRBJ1-1 | TRBV2 | NA | TGTGCCAGCAGGGGCGGGGCGGGGAACACTGAAGCTTTCTTT | CASRGGAGNTEAFF
NA | TRBJ1-2 | TRBV28 | NA | TGTGCCAGCGGGGAGGGACAAGTCTATGGCTACACCTTC | CASGEGQVYGYTF
TRBD2 | TRBJ2-1 | TRBV19 | NA | TGTGCCAGTAGAACTTCGGGGGGGCTCTCCTACAATGAGCAGTTCTTC | CASRTSGGLSYNEQFF
TRBD1 | TRBJ1-1 | TRBV18 | NA | TGTGCCAGCTCACCCGGGACAGGTCTTGACACTGAAGCTTTCTTT | CASSPGTGLDTEAFF
TRBD1 | TRBJ1-5 | TRBV19 | NA | TGTGCCAGTAGGAACCCGACAGGGGACAATCAGCCCCAGCATTTT | CASRNPTGDNQPQHF
NA | TRBJ2-1 | TRBV29-1 | NA | TGCAGCGGGAGGGACTACAATGAGCAGTTCTTC | CSGRDYNEQFF
TRBD1 | TRBJ1-3 | TRBV15 | NA | TGTGCCACCAGCACCCCAGGGGGCTCAAGTGGAAACACCATATATTTT | CATSTPGGSSGNTIYF
NA | TRBJ2-3 | TRBV19 | NA | TGTGCCAGTAGTATAGTCCCCCGGGGATGGGGCACAGATACGCAGTATTTT | CASSIVPRGWGTDTQYF
TRBD2 | TRBJ2-3 | TRBV5-1 | NA | TGCGCCAGCACCGCGACTAGCGCCACAGATACGCAGTATTTT | CASTATSATDTQYF
TRBD2 | TRBJ2-3 | TRBV30 | NA | TGTGCCTGGGACACTTCTCTAGCGGGAGGCGCAGATACGCAGTATTTT | CAWDTSLAGGADTQYF
NA | TRBJ1-1 | TRBV4-1 | NA | TGCGCCAGCAGCCAAGAGGCAAACTGGGCCACTGAAGCTTTCTTT | CASSQEANWATEAFF
NA | TRBJ1-2 | TRBV4-2 | NA | TGTGCCAGCAGCCAGAGGGATACTGGGGGCTACACCTTC | CASSQRDTGGYTF
TRBD1 | TRBJ2-1 | TRBV6-5 | NA | TGTGCCAGCAGTTACGACAGGGGAACCTACAATGAGCAGTTCTTC | CASSYDRGTYNEQFF
TRBD1 | TRBJ2-7 | TRBV10-3 | NA | TGTGCCATCAGTGAAACCTACGGGACAGGACCTATCGGGCAGTACTTC | CAISETYGTGPIGQYF
TRBD1 | TRBJ1-2 | TRBV23-1 | NA | TGCGCCAGCAGTCATGGGACAGGGGAACCCCTACTTTCTAACTATGGCTACACCTTC | CASSHGTGEPLLSNYGYTF
TRBD2 | TRBJ2-3 | TRBV5-1 | NA | TGCGCCAGCAGCTTGGTGGGAGGGGTAACAGATACGCAGTATTTT | CASSLVGGVTDTQYF
NA | TRBJ1-3 | TRBV30 | NA | TGTGCCTCGACAGCCTCTGGAAACACCATATATTTT | CASTASGNTIYF
NA | TRBJ1-3 | TRBV6-5 | NA | TGTGCCAGCAGCTCCCCCGGAAACACCATATATTTT | CASSSPGNTIYF
NA | TRBJ2-5 | TRBV30 | few | TGTGCCTGGAGTCACCCAGGGGTAGCTGGGGAGACCCAGTACTTC | CAWSHPGVAGETQYF
TRBD2 | TRBJ2-2 | TRBV30 | NA | TGTGCCTGGAGTAGGTGGGAGGGCCTCACCGGGGAGCTGTTTTTT | CAWSRWEGLTGELFF
NA | TRBJ2-1 | TRBV25-1 | NA | TGTGCCAGCAGGTCAGGCCATACCACCTACAATGAGCAGTTCTTC | CASRSGHTTYNEQFF
NA | TRBJ2-5 | TRBV7-2 | NA | TGTGCCAGCAGCTTTTCCGGGGAGACCCAGTACTTC | CASSFSGETQYF
TRBD2 | TRBJ2-1 | TRBV5-1 | once | TGCGCCAGCAGCTTGATCGAGTCGGGAGGGCCTTCTGCTGAGCAGTTCTTC | CASSLIESGGPSAEQFF
TRBD2 | TRBJ2-3 | TRBV5-4 | NA | TGTGCCAGCAGCCTTAGCGGGACTACCACAGATACGCAGTATTTT | CASSLSGTTTDTQYF
TRBD2 | TRBJ2-5 | TRBV4-1 | NA | TGCGCCAGCAGCGGTGGCGGGAGAGGTGAGACCCAGTACTTC | CASSGGGRGETQYF
NA | TRBJ2-7 | TRBV20-1 | few | TGCAGTGCTAGTAATGTAGACGGGAGTAGGTACAACGAGCAGTACTTC | CSASNVDGSRYNEQYF
TRBD2 | TRBJ2-3 | TRBV28 | NA | TGTGCCAGCAAAGTACCAACCGGGACTAGCGGGGTCAACACAGATACGCAGTATTTT | CASKVPTGTSGVNTDTQYF